The 18 T cell receptor beta chains presented below share a single source sample, sequenced in a study of blood T cell repertoires in COVID-19. TCRdb keeps only in-frame clones here, not all; method: immunoSEQ multiplex PCR. Of some 130,000 clones in the sample, roughly nine tenths were seen once. The sequenced material came from peripheral blood. The receptors originated from a man aged 50 or older with active COVID-19.

This clone is a singleton in its sample. The rearrangement links TRBV4-1 to TRBJ2-5; the match to TRBD1 covers 10 bases. Trimming at V came to 4 bases and at J to 5 bases, leaving 16 bases not matched to a gene. Germline V gene sequence: CDR1 MGHRA, CDR2 YSYEKL. The CDR3 sequence is 18 residues long. The CDR3 region is CASSPKTYQTGGGETQYF. The CDR3 DNA is TGCGCCAGCAGCCCAAAGACATACCAGACAGGGGGCGGGGAGACCCAGTACTTC.

This sequence joins TRBV27 and TRBJ2-7; D perhaps matches TRBD1 (6 bases). The CDR3 is 11 residues long. Germline V gene lookup returns CDR1 MNHEY and CDR2 SMNVEV (reference sequence). With 5 bases removed from V and 8 bases from J, the gap between germline ends came to 10 bases. The CDR3 DNA follows: TGTGCCAGCAGTCCGGACAGTAAGCAGTACTTC. Encoded protein: CASSPDSKQYF.

The rearrangement links TRBV28 to TRBJ1-4, with a possible D match to TRBD1 (6 bases). V was clipped by 6 bases and J by 7 bases, with 18 bases between them. The CDR3 covers 15 residues. CDR1 MDHEN and CDR2 SYDVKM come from the germline V gene. CDR3 amino acids: CASSYPGTPGEKLFF. CDR3 nucleotides: TGTGCCAGCAGCTACCCCGGGACACCAGGTGAAAAACTGTTTTTT.

The chain carries TRBV19 and TRBJ1-1; D ambiguous. Germline V gene sequence: CDR1 LNHDA, CDR2 SQIVND (reference sequence). Trimming cost V 5 bases and J 6 bases, with 19 bases left between them. This CDR3 is 15 amino acids long. CDR3 amino acids: CASSPRPAGRAEAFF. In DNA, the CDR3 is TGTGCCAGTAGTCCCCGACCAGCGGGTCGGGCTGAAGCTTTCTTT.

The table lists this clone with a count of one. The chain carries TRBV6-5 and TRBJ1-2, with D possibly being TRBD1 (5 bases). The germline V gene encodes CDR1 MNHEY and CDR2 SVGAGI. Trimming removed 6 bases from V and 6 bases from J, with 11 bases in between. The CDR3 has 12 amino acids. The CDR3 spells CASRGSRDGYTF. CDR3 bases: TGTGCCAGCAGGGGGTCCAGGGATGGCTACACCTTC.

CDR3 DNA: TGTGCCAGCAGTGACGGGAGACAGGGGGTCTCTGAAGCTTTCTTT. Protein: CASSDGRQGVSEAFF. This chain uses TRBV2 with TRBJ1-1, with 9 bases aligning to TRBD1. The CDR3 length is 15 residues. The ends lost 3 bases at V and 6 bases at J; junction bases unmatched: 8. CDR1 is SNHLY and CDR2 is FYNNEI in the germline V gene.

The J gene is TRBJ1-6, the V gene TRBV2, with 10 nucleotides matching TRBD1. V was pared by 6 bases and J by 8 bases, with 7 bases of the junction left unmatched. The CDR3 spans 15 residues. Germline lookup yields CDR1 SNHLY and CDR2 FYNNEI. CDR3 residues: CASSRGTGVYSPLHF. The CDR3 DNA sequence: TGTGCCAGCAGCCGGGGGACAGGGGTTTATTCACCCCTCCACTTT.

The V call is TRBV7-6, the J call TRBJ2-3; 15 bases fit TRBD2. Trimming took 3 bases from V and 5 from J; bases not matched to a gene: 6. Germline V lookup: CDR1 SGHVS, CDR2 FNYEAQ. The CDR3 is 17 residues long. The CDR3 loop is CASSFPGLAGGLDTQYF. In nucleotides, the CDR3 is TGTGCCAGCAGCTTCCCCGGACTAGCGGGGGGGTTAGATACGCAGTATTTT.

The chain has TRBV24-1 and TRBJ2-1; 16 nucleotides align to TRBD2. The CDR3 loop spans 16 amino acids. After removal of 5 bases from V and 12 bases from J, the junction contained 9 bases not matched to a gene. The germline CDR1 and CDR2 sequences are KGHDR and SFDVKD. The CDR3 loop reads CATSVTGTSGRAGQFF. DNA for the CDR3: TGTGCCACCAGTGTTACCGGGACTAGCGGGAGGGCCGGGCAGTTCTTC.

This clone was counted only a few times. The CDR3 sequence is CASSRQGLEAFF. The CDR3 DNA reads as TGTGCCAGCAGTCGACAGGGGCTCGAAGCTTTCTTT. The gene calls are TRBV12-3 or TRBV12-4 and TRBJ1-1; TRBD1 aligns across 8 bases. This CDR3 contains 12 residues. Trimming at V came to 5 bases and at J to 8 bases, leaving 4 bases not matched to a gene.

The chain uses TRBV18 and TRBJ1-2; D uncertain. The CDR3 totals 13 residues. Between the trimmed V and J ends, which lost 6 bases and 5 bases, there was a span of 13 bases. CDR1 is KGHSH and CDR2 is LQKENI in the germline V gene. CDR3 nucleotides: TGTGCCAGCTCCCCCAAGCCCATATATGGCTACACCTTC. This codes for CASSPKPIYGYTF.

V usage is TRBV5-8 and J usage is TRBJ2-7; TRBD1 aligns across 8 bases. From germline, CDR1 is SGHTS and CDR2 YDEGEE. V was clipped by 0 bases and J by 2 bases; unmatched bases: 1. The CDR3 has 14 amino acids. The DNA for the CDR3 is TGTGCCAGCAGCTTGGGACAGGGGCCCTACGAGCAGTACTTC. It yields the protein CASSLGQGPYEQYF.

The chain has TRBV7-2 and TRBJ1-6; D perhaps matches TRBD1 (5 bases). This CDR3 has 15 residues. Trimming took 1 base from V and 11 from J, leaving 15 bases between them. Germline CDR1 and CDR2: SGHTA and FQGNSA. DNA of the CDR3: TGTGCCAGCAGCTTAGTAGCGGGGCAAGGGGCACCCCTCCACTTT. Its protein is CASSLVAGQGAPLHF.

The chain has TRBV5-1 and TRBJ1-1, with TRBD1 identical over 9 bases. The CDR3 runs 16 residues. The J segment lost 0 bases and the V segment lost 4 bases, leaving 7 bases of the junction unmatched. Germline CDR1 is SGHRS and CDR2 is YFSETQ. CDR3 nucleotides: TGCGCCAGCAGCACACAGGGGGCTCCAATGAACACTGAAGCTTTCTTT. This gives the protein CASSTQGAPMNTEAFF.

The gene calls are TRBV2 and TRBJ1-1, with TRBD1 matching over 7 bases. V lost 6 bases, J lost 4 bases, and 5 bases stayed unmatched. This CDR3 comprises 13 residues. Per the germline V gene, CDR1 is SNHLY and CDR2 is FYNNEI. The CDR3 is CASRGDRTTEAFF. The CDR3, as DNA: TGTGCCAGCAGGGGGGACAGAACCACTGAAGCTTTCTTT. Full variable domain (missing parts from reference TRBV2 and TRBJ1-1): EPEVTQTPSHQVTQMGQEVILRCVPISNHLYFYWYRQILGQKVEFLVSFYNNEISEKSEIFDDQFSVERPDGSNFTLKIRSTKLEDSAMYFCASRGDRTTEAFFGQGTRLTVV.

V usage is TRBV20-1 and J usage is TRBJ2-5; 7 bases are a match to TRBD1. Germline V CDR1 and CDR2: DFQATT, SNEGSKA (reference sequence). This CDR3 comprises 13 residues. After removal of 3 bases from V and 5 bases from J, the junction contained 6 bases not matched to a gene. The CDR3 DNA reads as TGCAGTGCTAGTAAGGGGGCGGAGGAGACCCAGTACTTC. Amino acid sequence: CSASKGAEETQYF.

The rearrangement links TRBV11-2 to TRBJ1-2; D may be TRBD1 (6 bases). Per the germline V gene, CDR1 is SGHAT and CDR2 is FQNNGV. The CDR3 has 13 amino acids. V was cut by 6 bases and J by 8 bases, with 16 bases left in between. The CDR3 DNA is TGTGCCAGCAGTCGAACAGGGTCTGAAGGCTACACCTTC. Protein: CASSRTGSEGYTF.

The rearrangement joins TRBV7-8 to TRBJ1-2; 8 bases are a match to TRBD1. With V trimmed by 5 bases and J by 8 bases, 19 bases remained unmatched. The CDR3 has 17 amino acids. CDR1 is SGHVS and CDR2 is FQNEAQ in the germline V gene. CDR3 DNA sequence: TGTGCCAGCAGCCCCGAGTACCCCTCCCCAGGGGGCCGGGGCTACACCTTC. Translation: CASSPEYPSPGGRGYTF. The whole variable domain, remainder taken from reference TRBV7-8 and TRBJ1-2, is GAGVSQSPRYKVAKRGQDVALRCDPISGHVSLFWYQQALGQGPEFLTYFQNEAQLDKSGLPSDRFFAERPEGSVSTLKIQRTQQEDSAVYLCASSPEYPSPGGRGYTFGSGTRLTVV.